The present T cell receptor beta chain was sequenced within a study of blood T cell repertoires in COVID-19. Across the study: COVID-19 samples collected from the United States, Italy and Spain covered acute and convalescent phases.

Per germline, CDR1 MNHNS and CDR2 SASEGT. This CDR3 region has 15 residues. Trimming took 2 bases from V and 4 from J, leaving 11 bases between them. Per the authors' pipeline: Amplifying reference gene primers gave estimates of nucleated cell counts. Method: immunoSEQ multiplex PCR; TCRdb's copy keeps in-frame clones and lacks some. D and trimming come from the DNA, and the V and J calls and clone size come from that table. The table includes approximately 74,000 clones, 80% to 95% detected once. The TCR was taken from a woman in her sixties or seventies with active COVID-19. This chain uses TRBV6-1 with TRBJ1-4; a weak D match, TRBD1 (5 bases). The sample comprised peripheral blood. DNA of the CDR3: TGTGCCAGCAGTGAAATCGGCAGGGTTAATGAAAAACTGTTTTTT. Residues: CASSEIGRVNEKLFF.